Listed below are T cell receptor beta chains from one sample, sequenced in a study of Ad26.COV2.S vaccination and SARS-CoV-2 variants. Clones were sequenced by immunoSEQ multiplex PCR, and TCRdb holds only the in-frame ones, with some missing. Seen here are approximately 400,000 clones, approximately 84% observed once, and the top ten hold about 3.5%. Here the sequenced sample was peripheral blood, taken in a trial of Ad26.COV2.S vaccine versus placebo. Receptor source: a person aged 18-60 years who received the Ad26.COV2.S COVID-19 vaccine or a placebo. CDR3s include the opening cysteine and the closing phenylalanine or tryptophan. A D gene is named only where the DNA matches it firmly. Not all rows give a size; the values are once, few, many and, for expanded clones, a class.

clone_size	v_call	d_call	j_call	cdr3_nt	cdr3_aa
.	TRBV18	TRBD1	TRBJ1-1	TGTGCCAGCTCACGCCGGGACAGGGGGCGGGTGAACACTGAAGCTTTCTTT	CASSRRDRGRVNTEAFF
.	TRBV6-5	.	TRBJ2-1	TGTGCCAGCAGTTACCGCCCAGCGGACTACAATGAGCAGTTCTTC	CASSYRPADYNEQFF
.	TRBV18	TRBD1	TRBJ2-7	TGTGCCAGCTCACCCTTGGACAGGGAGACCGAGCAGTACTTC	CASSPLDRETEQYF
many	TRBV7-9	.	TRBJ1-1	TGTGCCAGCAGCCCGCGACAAAGACTGAACACTGAAGCTTTCTTT	CASSPRQRLNTEAFF
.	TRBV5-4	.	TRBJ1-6	TGTGCCAGCAGCTTCTGGATCAATTCACCCCTCCACTTT	CASSFWINSPLHF
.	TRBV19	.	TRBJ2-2	TGTGCCGGCAAACCTACGGACGGCAGGGAGCTGTTTTTT	CAGKPTDGRELFF
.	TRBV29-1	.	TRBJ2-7	TGCAGCGTTGAACGGCCCGGCTACGAGCAGTACTTC	CSVERPGYEQYF
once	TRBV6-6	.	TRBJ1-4	TGTGCCAGCAGTCGAGGGACGCCCGGAAGGAAGAATGAAAAACTGTTTTTT	CASSRGTPGRKNEKLFF
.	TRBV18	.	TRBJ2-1	TGTGCCAGCTCACCCGAGCGGAGACCCCCCGGTGAGCAGTTCTTC	CASSPERRPPGEQFF
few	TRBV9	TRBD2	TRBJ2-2	TGTGCCAGCAGCGCCGGGGGGGCCACCGGGGAGCTGTTTTTT	CASSAGGATGELFF
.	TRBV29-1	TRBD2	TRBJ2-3	TGCAGCGTTGAGGGACTAGCGGGTTTTACAGATACGCAGTATTTT	CSVEGLAGFTDTQYF
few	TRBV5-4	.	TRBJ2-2	TGTGCCAGCAGCTTTCGGGGAACCGGGGAGCTGTTTTTT	CASSFRGTGELFF
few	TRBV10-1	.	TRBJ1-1	TGCGCCAGCAGTGACAGGGGTAACACTGAAGCTTTCTTT	CASSDRGNTEAFF
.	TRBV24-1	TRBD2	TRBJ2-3	TGTGCCACCAGTGGGGGGATACCTAGCGGTAGATTCGTAGATACGCAGTATTTT	CATSGGIPSGRFVDTQYF
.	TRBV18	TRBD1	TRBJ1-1	TGTGCCAGCTCACCTACGACAGGGGGGGGCCTCCAAGCTTTCTTT	CASSPTTGGGLQAFF
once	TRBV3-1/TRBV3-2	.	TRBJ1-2	TGTGCCAGCAGCCAAGGTCCCGCTGGCGCAGGCTATGGCTACACCTTC	CASSQGPAGAGYGYTF
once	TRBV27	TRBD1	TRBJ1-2	TGTGCCAGCAGTTCCCAGGGGGCGCGTGGCTACACCTTC	CASSSQGARGYTF
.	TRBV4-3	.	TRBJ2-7	TGCGCCAGCAGCCAGGCGGCGGGTGACGAGCAGTACTTC	CASSQAAGDEQYF
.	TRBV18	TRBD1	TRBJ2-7	TGTGCCAGCTCAATGACAGGGGGCGGCGAGCAGTACTTC	CASSMTGGGEQYF
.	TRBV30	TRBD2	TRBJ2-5	TGTGCCTGGTCGGCGGGACTAGCGGGGGAGACCCAGTACTTC	CAWSAGLAGETQYF
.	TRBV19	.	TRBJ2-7	TGTGCCAGTAGTATAGCGGGGACAATAAGATCCTACGAGCAGTACTTC	CASSIAGTIRSYEQYF
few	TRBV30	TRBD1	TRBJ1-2	TGTGCCTGGAGGAGGGACAGGCCTTATGGCTACACCTTC	CAWRRDRPYGYTF
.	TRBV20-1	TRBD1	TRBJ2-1	TGCAGTGCTAGTCAGGGGGCGGGGGAGCAGTTCTTC	CSASQGAGEQFF
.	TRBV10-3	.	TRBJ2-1	TGTGCCACCCCAGAGCGCTCTCTCTACAATGAGCAGTTCTTC	CATPERSLYNEQFF
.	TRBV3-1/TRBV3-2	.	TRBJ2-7	TGTGCCAGCAGCCAAGGGGGGCGCGGAGTCTACGAGCAGTACTTC	CASSQGGRGVYEQYF
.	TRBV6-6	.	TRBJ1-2	TGTGCCAGCAGTGCGCCCGCGGGGGGAGCCTATGGCTACACCTTC	CASSAPAGGAYGYTF
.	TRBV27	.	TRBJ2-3	TGTGCCAGCAGTTCGAAAAGCACAGATACGCAGTATTTT	CASSSKSTDTQYF
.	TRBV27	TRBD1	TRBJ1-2	TGTGCCAGCAAAGGACAGGGGCGTCATGGCTACACCTTC	CASKGQGRHGYTF
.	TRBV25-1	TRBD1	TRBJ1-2	TGTGCCAGCAGTGAATCAACAGGGGCTGGCTATGGCTACACCTTC	CASSESTGAGYGYTF
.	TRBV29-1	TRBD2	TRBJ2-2	TGCAGCGTCCAACTAGCGCGAGCGAACACCGGGGAGCTGTTTTTT	CSVQLARANTGELFF
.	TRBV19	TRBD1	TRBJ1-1	TGTGCCAGTAGTGGACCGGGACAGGGCAACACTGAAGCTTTCTTT	CASSGPGQGNTEAFF
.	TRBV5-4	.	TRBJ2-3	TGTGCCAGCTACAAAACCACCCGGGGGAGATACACAGATACGCAGTATTTT	CASYKTTRGRYTDTQYF
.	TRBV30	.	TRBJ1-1	TGTGCCTGGATCGGAGGAGGGAACACTGAAGCTTTCTTT	CAWIGGGNTEAFF
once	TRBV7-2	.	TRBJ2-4	TGTGCCAGCAGCTTAGTGCCTCTGGTGTTACCCAAAAACATTCAGTACTTC	CASSLVPLVLPKNIQYF
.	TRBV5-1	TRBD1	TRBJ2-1	TGCGCCAGCAGCTTCGGACAGGGCACCTACAATGAGCAGTTCTTC	CASSFGQGTYNEQFF
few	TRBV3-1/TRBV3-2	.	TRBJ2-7	TGTGCCAGCAGGAAAGAGGGGTACGAGCAGTACTTC	CASRKEGYEQYF
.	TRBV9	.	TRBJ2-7	TGTGCCAGCAGCCCAGCAGCGGACAGAACGTTTTCCTACGAGCAGTACTTC	CASSPAADRTFSYEQYF
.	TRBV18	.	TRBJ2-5	TGTGCCAGCTCACAGACAGAAGAGACCCAGTACTTC	CASSQTEETQYF
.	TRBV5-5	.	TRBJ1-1	TGTGCCAGCAGCTGGACGGTTAACACTGAAGCTTTCTTT	CASSWTVNTEAFF
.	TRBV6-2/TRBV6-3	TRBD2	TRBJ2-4	TGTGCCAGCAGTTACCCGATAGCGGGATCCCTACTAAACATTCAGTACTTC	CASSYPIAGSLLNIQYF
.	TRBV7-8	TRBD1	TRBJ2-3	TGTGCCAGCAGACATCTTGGACAGGGTACAGATACGCAGTATTTT	CASRHLGQGTDTQYF
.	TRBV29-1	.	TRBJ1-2	TGCAGCGTTGAAGAGTCTTTTCTGCTTGGCTACACCTTC	CSVEESFLLGYTF